This TCR beta chain was identified in a study of T cell responses to AZD1222 COVID-19 vaccine (dated by TCRdb to the early 2020s). Some background on the complete study: AZD1222 recipients with second doses at about 4 weeks or about 12 weeks were pooled, because spike-specific TCR depth and breadth did not differ between schedules. TCR sequencing was performed for over 230 trial participants, of whom some 200 were given two doses of AZD1222 and around 26 were given two doses of MenACWY control vaccine. Trial participants were enrolled into age subgroups of 18-55, 56-69 and 70-plus years, which contained 148, 28 and 57 TCR-sequenced participants, respectively.

The CDR3 regions of human TCRbeta chains were analyzed by immunosequencing. On the study's bioinformatics: TCRs in the repertoires were compared against a reference library of SARS-CoV-2-specific TCRs that had been generated with the MIRA antigen-specificity platform. Breadth was defined as the fraction of unique TCRs that were SARS-CoV-2-associated. Depth was defined as the fraction of total T cells that were SARS-CoV-2-associated. Each spike-specific TCR was assigned to its reactive spike region and to a CD4 or CD8 class using the MIRA data. Log10-transformed breadth and depth values were compared by one-way ANOVA with Sidak's multiple comparisons tests. What TCRdb holds here is the immuneACCESS table cut down to in-frame rearrangements. Part of the clones is not present; checked against another copy, under half of the missing clones reflect an unresolved V gene, and the others are unexplained. Clone size and V and J calls were adopted from that table, with D and trimming inferred from the DNA. This sample lists more than 150,000 clones; around 88% were detected once. The ten largest clones represent around 0.5% of the sample.

V and J lose 3 bases and 0 bases, and a span of 8 bases separates them. The CDR3 holds 14 amino acids from the cysteine to the phenylalanine. Left in the record is the CDR3 DNA by itself, 42 bases read in frame from the first base. The germline V gene (reference sequence) supplies CDR1 DFQATT and CDR2 SNEGSKA. Read against the paper, the sample's time point label means: baseline before first vaccination. Vaccinee samples were obtained from the UK trials COV001 and COV002, which included a single-blind randomized controlled phase 2/3 trial of AZD1222 (ChAdOx1 nCoV-19) in healthy adults. Trial participant PBMC samples were collected at day 0 and day 28 after the second dose for TCRbeta chain sequencing. Overall study outcomes, separate from this receptor: In the small 56-69-year group, the increase in depth fell short of significance, most likely because of low power. Participants were mostly white British and included more females than males, and it was suggested by the authors that clonal diversity may have been underestimated. Spike-specific TCR breadth and depth rose significantly after two AZD1222 doses compared with day 0 and with MenACWY recipients. Nearly half of unique spike-specific TCRs reportedly recognized epitopes outside regions mutated in the B.1.351 and B.1.1.7 variants. Because no day 14 peak-response samples were available, the repertoires could be characterized only after the peak T cell response. Conclusions about previously exposed vaccinees were limited because only a handful of AZD1222 recipients were SARS-CoV-2 seropositive at baseline. Vaccine-associated CD4 TCRs spanned the whole spike protein, with dominant responses in regions 160-218 and 743-854.

Concerning this clone itself: What antigen it recognizes has not been identified. The sample holds no much larger clone one base away, and base qualities are not on file.

Recombination linked TRBV20-1 to TRBJ1-4; the D gene identity is not certain. Sequences were derived from peripheral blood, sampled on day 0 of AZD1222 vaccination. The source of this sequence is an adult in good health. DNA sequence: TGCAGTGCTAGTCGCGGGACAACTAATGAAAAACTGTTTTTT. Translation gives CSASRGTTNEKLFF.